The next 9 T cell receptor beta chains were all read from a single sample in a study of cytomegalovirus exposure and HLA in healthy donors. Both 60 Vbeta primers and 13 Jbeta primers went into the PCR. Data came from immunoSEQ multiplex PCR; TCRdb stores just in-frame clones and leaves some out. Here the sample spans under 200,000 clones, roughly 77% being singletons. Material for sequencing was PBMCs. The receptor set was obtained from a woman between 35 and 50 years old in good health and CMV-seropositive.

CDR3 nucleotides: TGTGCCAGCAGTCCTAACCCCTGGGAGACCCAGTACTTC. Translation gives CASSPNPWETQYF. J is TRBJ2-5 and V is TRBV27, with D unclear. Between the trimmed V and J ends, which lost 5 bases and 5 bases, there was a span of 12 bases. This CDR3 spans 13 amino acids. From germline, CDR1 is MNHEY and CDR2 SMNVEV (reference sequence).

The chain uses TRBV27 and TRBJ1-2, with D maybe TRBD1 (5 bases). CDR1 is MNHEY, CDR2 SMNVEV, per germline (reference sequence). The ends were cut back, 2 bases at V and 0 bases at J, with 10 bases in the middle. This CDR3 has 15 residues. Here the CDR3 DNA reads TGTGCCAGCAGTTTAATGTCAGGGTCTAACTATGGCTACACCTTC. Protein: CASSLMSGSNYGYTF.

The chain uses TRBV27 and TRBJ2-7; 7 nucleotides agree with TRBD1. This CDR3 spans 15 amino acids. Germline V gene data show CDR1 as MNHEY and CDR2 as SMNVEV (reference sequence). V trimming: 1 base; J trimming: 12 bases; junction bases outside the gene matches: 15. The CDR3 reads CASSLFRNKRQGRYF. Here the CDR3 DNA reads TGTGCCAGCAGTTTATTCCGTAATAAGAGACAGGGAAGGTACTTC.

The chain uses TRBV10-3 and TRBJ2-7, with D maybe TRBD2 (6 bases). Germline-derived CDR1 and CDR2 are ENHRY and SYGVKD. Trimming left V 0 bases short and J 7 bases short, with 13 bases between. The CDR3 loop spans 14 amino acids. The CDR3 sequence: CAISESRDGGEQYF. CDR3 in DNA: TGTGCCATCAGTGAGTCGAGAGATGGGGGGGAGCAGTACTTC.

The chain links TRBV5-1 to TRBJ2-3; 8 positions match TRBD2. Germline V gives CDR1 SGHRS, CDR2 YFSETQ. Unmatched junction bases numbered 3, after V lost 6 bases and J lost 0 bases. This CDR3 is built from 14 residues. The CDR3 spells CASTGGTSTDTQYF. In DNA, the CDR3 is TGCGCCAGCACGGGGGGGACTAGCACAGATACGCAGTATTTT.

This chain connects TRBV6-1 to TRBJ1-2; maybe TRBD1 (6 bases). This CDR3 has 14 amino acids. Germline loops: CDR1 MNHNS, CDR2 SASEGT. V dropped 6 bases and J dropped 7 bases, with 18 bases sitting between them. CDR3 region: CASRSIGGGRGYTF. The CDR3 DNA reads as TGTGCCAGCAGGTCCATTGGGGGCGGTCGTGGCTACACCTTC.

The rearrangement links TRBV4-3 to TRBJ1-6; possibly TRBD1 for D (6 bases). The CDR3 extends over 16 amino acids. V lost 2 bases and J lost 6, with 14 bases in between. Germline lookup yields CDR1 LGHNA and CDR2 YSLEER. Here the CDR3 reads CASSQRAQGSNSPLHF. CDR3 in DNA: TGCGCCAGCAGCCAAAGGGCACAGGGATCTAATTCACCCCTCCACTTT.

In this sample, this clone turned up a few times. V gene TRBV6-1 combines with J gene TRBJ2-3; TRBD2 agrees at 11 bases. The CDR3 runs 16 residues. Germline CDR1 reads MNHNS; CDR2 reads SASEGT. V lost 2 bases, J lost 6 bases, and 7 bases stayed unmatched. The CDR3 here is CASSESVAGGQDTQYF. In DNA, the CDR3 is TGTGCCAGCAGTGAATCTGTAGCGGGGGGGCAGGATACGCAGTATTTT.

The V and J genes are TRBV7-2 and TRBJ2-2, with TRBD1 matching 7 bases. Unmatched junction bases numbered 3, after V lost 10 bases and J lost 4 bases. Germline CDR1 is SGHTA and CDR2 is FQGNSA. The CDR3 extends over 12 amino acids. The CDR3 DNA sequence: TGTGCCACCAAGGGGGCCACCGGGGAGCTGTTTTTT. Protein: CATKGATGELFF.